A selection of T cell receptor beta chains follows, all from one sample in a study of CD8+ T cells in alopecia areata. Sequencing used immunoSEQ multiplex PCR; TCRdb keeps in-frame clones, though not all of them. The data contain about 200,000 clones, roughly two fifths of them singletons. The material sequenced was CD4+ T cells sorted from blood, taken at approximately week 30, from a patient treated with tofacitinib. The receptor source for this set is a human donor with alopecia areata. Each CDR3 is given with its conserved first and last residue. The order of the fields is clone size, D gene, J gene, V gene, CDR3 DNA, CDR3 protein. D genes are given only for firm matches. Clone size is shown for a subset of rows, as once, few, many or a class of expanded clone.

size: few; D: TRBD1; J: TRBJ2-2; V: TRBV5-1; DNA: TGCGCCAGCAGAGGAGGACAGGGAGTATCCGGGGAGCTGTTTTTT; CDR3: CASRGGQGVSGELFF
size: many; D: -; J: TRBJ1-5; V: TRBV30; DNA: TGTGCCTGGAGTAGAGAACCCTATCAGCCCCAGCATTTT; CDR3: CAWSREPYQPQHF
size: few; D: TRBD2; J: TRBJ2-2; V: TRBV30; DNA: TGTGCCTGGACCCCGGGGGGACTAGCGGGTTTGGGCTTTAACACCGGGGAGCTGTTTTTT; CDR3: CAWTPGGLAGLGFNTGELFF
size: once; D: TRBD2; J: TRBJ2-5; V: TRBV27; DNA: TGTGCCAGCATACGGGGACTAGCGGGAGATTACCAAGAGACCCAGTACTTC; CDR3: CASIRGLAGDYQETQYF
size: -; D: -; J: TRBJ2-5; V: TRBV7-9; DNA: TGTGCCAGCAGCTTAGGGCACGGGGGAGAGACCCAGTACTTC; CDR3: CASSLGHGGETQYF
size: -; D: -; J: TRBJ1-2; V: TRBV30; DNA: TGTGCCTGGAGTGTATCCGGGTCGCGCGGCTACACCTTC; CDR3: CAWSVSGSRGYTF
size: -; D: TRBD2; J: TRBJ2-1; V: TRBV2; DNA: TGTGCCAGCAGTGAGGTTCGGCTAGCGGTCTACAATGAGCAGTTCTTC; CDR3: CASSEVRLAVYNEQFF
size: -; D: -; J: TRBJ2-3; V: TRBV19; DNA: TGTGCCAGTAGTATCGAGAGACCCGGTGCGCAGTATTTT; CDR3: CASSIERPGAQYF
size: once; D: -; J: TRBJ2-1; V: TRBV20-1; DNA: TGCAGTGCCACAGGAGCGATTGAGCAGTTCTTC; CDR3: CSATGAIEQFF
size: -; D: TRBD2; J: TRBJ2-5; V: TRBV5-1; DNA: TGCGCCAGCAGCTTGTCGACGGGGGGACAAGAGACCCAGTACTTC; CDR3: CASSLSTGGQETQYF
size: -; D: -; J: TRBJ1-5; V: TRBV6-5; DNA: TGTGCCAGTCAAAGGGCAAATCAGCCCCAGCATTTT; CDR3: CASQRANQPQHF